The clone carrying this TCR beta chain was picked up one time. Antigen specificity is unknown. These data are taken from a study of vaccination and CD4 T cells after COVID-19. In the study overall: Six males and four females, two of them Hispanic, were enrolled as convalescents. Cells were stimulated with overlapping spike peptide pools from SARS-CoV-2, HCoV-NL63, HCoV-OC43 and HCoV-229E.

Cultured CD4+ T-cell DNA underwent Oncomine TCR Beta short-read sequencing. Researchers extracted genomic DNA from CD4+ T cells that had been cultured. TCRdb re-derived calls from the PCR reads in MiXCR, one entry per CDR3 protein. Of 9,000 to 10,000 distinct CDR3 sequences listed, under 40% are singletons. The sample's treatment: roughly 11-day PBMC culture with coronavirus spike peptide pools or control peptides (ViraFEST assay). From the unexposed donor, CD4+ T cells were collected ahead of the COVID-19 pandemic (2011-2018). The probes, which were SARS-CoV-2 S/N and four cold-coronavirus spikes, were applied to unexposed-donor CD4+ T cells, cells permitting. The CDR3 extends over 15 amino acids. V was cut by 3 bases and J by 3 bases, with 14 bases left in between. Germline values: CDR1 LNHDA, CDR2 SQIVND (reference sequence).

This TCR was recovered from a human donor in good health. Sequencing was done on a sample of CD4+ T cells from blood, cultured in vitro. The J gene is TRBJ1-1, the V gene TRBV19; D is uncertain. This CDR3 is CASSIRQLKDTEAFF. The CDR3 DNA reads as TGTGCCAGTAGTATTCGGCAGTTAAAGGACACTGAAGCTTTCTTT.